This T cell receptor (beta chain) stems from a study of control samples from healthy donors and cancer patients. Between the trimmed V and J ends, which lost 6 bases and 5 bases, there was a span of 17 bases. This CDR3 is 15 amino acids long. Germline CDR1 and CDR2: MDHEN and SYDVKM. The method was immunoSEQ multiplex PCR; TCRdb's version includes in-frame clones alone and lacks a portion of them. The data hold more than 120,000 clones, with 80% to 95% observed a single time. The sequenced material came from blood. V is TRBV28 and J is TRBJ1-5, with D perhaps TRBD1 (6 bases). The sequence was obtained from a man younger than 45 in good health. This CDR3 is CASRNPRGLDQPQHF. For the CDR3, the DNA is TGTGCCAGCAGAAATCCCAGGGGCCTGGATCAGCCCCAGCATTTT.